The 9 T cell receptor beta chains in this list originate from one sample, sequenced in a study of T cell repertoires in cytomegalovirus infection. TCRdb reprocessed the reads via MiXCR and lists one record per CDR3 protein. This table holds under 800,000 distinct CDR3 sequences, 20% to 25% found once. Material for sequencing was CD8+ T cells from PBMCs. The receptors were sampled from a human donor in good health (CMV status not recorded). Some clones in this sample may be carry-over from other donors' samples.

The chain is built from TRBV24-1 and TRBJ2-7; TRBD1 agrees at 11 bases. Germline CDR1 reads KGHDR; CDR2 reads SFDVKD. The CDR3 totals 13 residues. The junction had 1 base not matched to a gene; V was cut back by 3 bases and J by 7 bases. In DNA form, the CDR3 reads TGTGCCACCAGTGATGGGACAGGGGGAGAGCAGTACTTC. The encoded protein is CATSDGTGGEQYF.

A remark on this clonotype: Given a much more abundant clone one base away, this may be a read error. The chain links TRBV28 to TRBJ2-1; possibly TRBD1 for D (5 bases). There are 15 residues in the CDR3. Germline CDR1 and CDR2: MDHEN and SYDVKM. CDR3 amino acids: CVSSRTDSSYNEQFF. The DNA of the CDR3 is TGTGTCAGCAGCAGGACCGACAGCTCCTACAATGAGCAGTTCTTC.

This clonotype was detected many times. The chain uses TRBV28 and TRBJ2-2; D tentatively reads TRBD1 or TRBD2 (5 bases each). CDR3 length equals 14 residues. CDR1 and CDR2 from the germline V gene are MDHEN and SYDVKM. With 3 bases removed from V and 3 bases from J, the gap between germline ends came to 8 bases. The CDR3 loop is CASSFRGHTGELFF. The CDR3 DNA sequence: TGTGCCAGCAGTTTTCGGGGCCACACCGGGGAGCTGTTTTTT.

This chain uses TRBV28 with TRBJ1-4, with a possible D match to TRBD1 (6 bases). CDR3 size: 15 residues. V lost 7 bases to trimming and J lost 8 bases, with 20 bases between them. CDR1 and CDR2 from the germline V gene are MDHEN and SYDVKM. As DNA, the CDR3 is TGTGCCAGCAACCACGGACAGAGTAAAAGGGAAAAACTGTTTTTT. This sequence encodes CASNHGQSKREKLFF.

The chain combines TRBV18 with TRBJ2-7; 8 bases agree with TRBD1. Germline V gene data show CDR1 as KGHSH and CDR2 as LQKENI. With 3 bases clipped from V and 0 bases from J, the junction kept 4 bases outside the gene matches. CDR3 length: 15 residues. The DNA of the CDR3 is TGTGCCAGCTCACCGACAGGGGTTAGCTCCTACGAGCAGTACGTC. Protein sequence: CASSPTGVSSYEQYV.

The chain joins TRBV7-9 to TRBJ2-3; D uncertain. Per the germline V gene, CDR1 is SEHNR and CDR2 is FQNEAQ (reference sequence). Trimming removed 4 bases from V and 4 bases from J, with 6 bases in between. This CDR3 comprises 12 residues. Here the CDR3 reads CASSWGPDTQYF. The DNA for the CDR3 is TGTGCCAGCAGCTGGGGTCCAGATACGCAGTATTTT.

The chain uses TRBV28 and TRBJ2-1, with a tentative D call TRBD2 (5 bases). V was cut by 6 bases and J by 8 bases, with 20 bases left in between. The CDR3 extends over 15 amino acids. Germline CDR1 is MDHEN and CDR2 is SYDVKM. In DNA, the CDR3 is TGTGCCAGCAGCCCAACCTCGGGGTTCTCGGATGAGCAGTTCTTC. It is translated as CASSPTSGFSDEQFF.

This clonotype was counted ten times or more. The rearrangement uses TRBV20-1 and TRBJ1-5, with D possibly matching TRBD1 (6 bases). Trimming took 1 base from V and 0 from J, leaving 16 bases between them. This CDR3 has 17 amino acids. The germline gives CDR1 DFQATT, CDR2 SNEGSKA (reference sequence). This CDR3 is CSARGPRTANSNQPQHF. Here the CDR3 DNA reads TGCAGTGCTAGAGGCCCCCGGACAGCAAATAGCAATCAGCCCCAGCATTTT.

A note on this clonotype: An end of the junction differs from the germline gene, which may be a read error. The chain recombines TRBV20-1 with TRBJ2-7, with D unclear. The germline V gene has CDR1 DFQATT and CDR2 SNEGSKA (reference sequence). There are 15 residues in the CDR3. The CDR3 region is CSARDFRYSTYEQYF. The CDR3 nucleotides are TGCAGTGCTCGAGACTTCAGGTACTCAACCTACGAGCAGTACTTC.